The rows below give T cell receptor beta chains drawn from one sample of a study of regulatory T cells in long-lasting Graves disease. A single record per CDR3 protein comes from TCRdb applying MiXCR to the multiplex PCR reads. The sample lists 500,000 or so distinct CDR3 sequences; roughly 15% were seen once. The sample was also linked to a second study, of T cells in Graves' hyperthyroidism and ophthalmopathy.

Sequences were derived from peripheral blood mononuclear cells (PBMCs), sampled at new diagnosis, from a patient treated with antithyroid drugs. Receptors originate from a woman in her forties or fifties with Graves disease. Each CDR3 is given with its conserved first and last residue. Each record gives: D gene, V gene, clone size, J gene, CDR3 protein, CDR3 DNA. The D gene is left open where the match is weak. Size tells how often a clone was seen (once, few, many) or the class of an expanded clone, and some rows leave it out.

.	TRBV12-3/TRBV12-4	.	TRBJ1-3	CASSFRATVAEPGNTIYF	TGTGCCAGCAGTTTTCGGGCGACAGTGGCTGAGCCTGGAAACACCATATATTTT
TRBD2	TRBV6-5	.	TRBJ2-7	CASSYSSAGDEQYF	TGTGCCAGCAGTTACTCGAGTGCGGGGGACGAGCAGTACTTC
.	TRBV5-5	.	TRBJ2-7	CASSWADLLSYEQYF	TGTGCCAGCAGCTGGGCGGACTTACTCTCCTACGAGCAGTACTTC
.	TRBV7-8	many	TRBJ2-3	CASSLGTLALTDTQYF	TGTGCCAGCAGCTTAGGGACCTTAGCGTTAACAGATACGCAGTATTTT
TRBD2	TRBV12-3/TRBV12-4	many	TRBJ2-1	CASSLGTKYNEQFF	TGTGCCAGCAGTCTCGGGACTAAGTACAATGAGCAGTTCTTC
.	TRBV11-2	many	TRBJ2-7	CASSLVGLPPRGEQYF	TGTGCCAGCAGCTTAGTTGGACTACCGCCGAGGGGAGAGCAGTACTTC
.	TRBV3-1	.	TRBJ2-1	CASSHRTGNSYNEQFF	TGTGCCAGCAGCCATCGGACGGGGAACTCCTACAATGAGCAGTTCTTC
.	TRBV7-2	many	TRBJ1-3	CASSLSAGGFGNTIYF	TGTGCCAGCAGCTTATCTGCAGGAGGATTTGGAAACACCATATATTTT
TRBD2	TRBV20-1	.	TRBJ2-5	CSATLAGEYQETQYF	TGCAGTGCGACCTTAGCGGGGGAGTACCAAGAGACCCAGTACTTC
.	TRBV5-1	many	TRBJ1-1	CASSPAGGEMNTEAFF	TGCGCCAGCAGCCCCGCAGGAGGGGAGATGAACACTGAAGCTTTCTTT
TRBD2	TRBV28	many	TRBJ2-5	CASRKEAGGYQETQYF	TGTGCCAGCAGGAAGGAGGCGGGGGGGTACCAAGAGACCCAGTACTTC
.	TRBV3-1	.	TRBJ1-2	CASSLDGGGYTF	TGTGCCAGCAGCCTCGATGGGGGTGGCTACACCTTC
.	TRBV12-3/TRBV12-4	many	TRBJ1-5	CASRQYNQPQHF	TGTGCCAGCAGACAGTACAATCAGCCCCAGCATTTT
TRBD2	TRBV11-2	.	TRBJ2-3	CASSLGTSGTLDTQYF	TGTGCCAGCAGCTTAGGGACTAGCGGAACCCTAGATACGCAGTATTTT
.	TRBV4-1	few	TRBJ1-1	CASSQDSRVGNTEAFF	TGCGCCAGCAGCCAGGATTCCAGGGTGGGGAACACTGAAGCTTTCTTT
.	TRBV7-6	many	TRBJ2-3	CASSHLQLSTDTQYF	TGTGCCAGCAGCCACCTACAACTTAGCACAGATACGCAGTATTTT
.	TRBV19	.	TRBJ1-1	CASTLTGRNTEAFF	TGTGCCAGTACTCTCACAGGCAGAAACACTGAAGCTTTCTTT
TRBD1	TRBV2	many	TRBJ1-3	CASRVTGGPGNTIYF	TGTGCCAGCAGGGTGACAGGGGGACCTGGAAACACCATATATTTT
.	TRBV20-1	.	TRBJ2-7	CSASPAGRGGYEQYF	TGCAGTGCTTCGCCTGCGGGCAGGGGGGGATACGAGCAGTACTTC
.	TRBV20-1	many	TRBJ1-2	CSAKEGINYGYTF	TGCAGTGCTAAGGAGGGGATCAACTATGGCTACACCTTC
.	TRBV5-1	many	TRBJ2-3	CASRKGGTDTQYF	TGCGCCAGCAGGAAGGGCGGCACAGATACGCAGTATTTT
.	TRBV2	many	TRBJ2-5	CASSPLEGLGKTQYF	TGTGCCAGCAGTCCCCTCGAGGGGCTGGGAAAGACCCAGTACTTC
TRBD1	TRBV2	few	TRBJ1-2	CASKWTGGLDF	TGTGCCAGCAAATGGACAGGGGGCCTTGACTTC
.	TRBV7-8	many	TRBJ1-1	CASSLGTVTEAFF	TGTGCCAGCAGCTTAGGGACGGTCACTGAAGCTTTCTTT
.	TRBV5-8	.	TRBJ1-4	CASSLEFAGVNEKLFF	TGTGCCAGCAGCTTGGAATTTGCAGGGGTTAATGAAAAACTGTTTTTT
.	TRBV19	.	TRBJ1-2	CASSIQYQGGYGYTF	TGTGCCAGTAGTATACAGTACCAGGGCGGCTATGGCTACACCTTC
TRBD2	TRBV28	many	TRBJ2-7	CASSTLAGGYEQYF	TGTGCCAGCAGCACACTAGCGGGGGGGTACGAGCAGTACTTC
TRBD2	TRBV3-1	many	TRBJ2-1	CASSHSSGGEQFF	TGTGCCAGCAGCCACTCTTCGGGGGGTGAGCAGTTCTTC
.	TRBV6-1	.	TRBJ1-3	CASIALSGNTIYF	TGTGCCAGCATTGCTCTCTCTGGAAACACCATATATTTT
.	TRBV6-1	.	TRBJ2-7	CASISLGREQYF	TGTGCCAGCATCTCCTTGGGACGTGAGCAGTACTTC
.	TRBV6-1	.	TRBJ2-5	CASSPHTLEETQYF	TGTGCCAGCAGCCCCCATACCTTAGAAGAGACCCAGTACTTC
.	TRBV3-1	many	TRBJ2-7	CASSLAGVEQYF	TGTGCCAGCAGCTTAGCTGGAGTTGAGCAGTACTTC
.	TRBV12-3/TRBV12-4	.	TRBJ2-3	CASSLTLGTDTQYF	TGTGCCAGCAGTTTGACCCTGGGCACAGATACGCAGTATTTT